This T cell receptor beta chain was obtained from a study of memory CD8 T cells in hepatitis C reinfection. The method was immunoSEQ multiplex PCR; TCRdb's version includes in-frame clones alone and lacks a portion of them. The table records some 40,000 clones, 85% to 90% of them present only once. The CDR3 totals 15 residues. Trimming removed 5 bases at V and 0 bases at J, with 13 bases between. The germline V gene has CDR1 SGHVS and CDR2 FQNEAQ. Time point noted: peak reinfection, 3 to 8 weeks after reinfection detection. No in vitro expansion preceded TCR sequencing of the sorted cells. The sample comprised naive CD8+ T cells sorted from blood. The receptor comes from a man younger than 35 with hepatitis C virus infection. V usage is TRBV7-8 and J usage is TRBJ1-2; D is perhaps TRBD1 (5 bases). Here the CDR3 reads CASSQGGRSNYGYTF. In DNA form, the CDR3 reads TGTGCCAGCAGCCAGGGCGGCAGGTCTAACTATGGCTACACCTTC.